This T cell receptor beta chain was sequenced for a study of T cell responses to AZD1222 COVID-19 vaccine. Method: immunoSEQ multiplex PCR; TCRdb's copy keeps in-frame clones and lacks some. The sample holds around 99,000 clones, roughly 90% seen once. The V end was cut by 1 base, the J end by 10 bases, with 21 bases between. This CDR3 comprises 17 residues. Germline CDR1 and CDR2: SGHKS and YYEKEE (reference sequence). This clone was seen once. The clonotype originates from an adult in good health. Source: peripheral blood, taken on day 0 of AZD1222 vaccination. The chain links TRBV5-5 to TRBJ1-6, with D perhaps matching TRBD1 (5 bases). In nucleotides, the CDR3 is TGTGCCAGCAGCTTGTTCGGCGGTAGCGGGCCAGGGTCACCCCTCCACTTT. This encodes CASSLFGGSGPGSPLHF.